The entry below describes one T cell receptor (beta chain). The antigen is unknown. From germline, CDR1 is SGHTA and CDR2 FQGNSA. V dropped 5 bases and J dropped 5; count of bases not matched to a gene: 11. The CDR3 is made up of 15 amino acids. This record comes from a study of T cells after posttransplantation cyclophosphamide. Findings and caveats of the study: Tissue-infiltrating T cells from skin or gut overlapped little with blood T cells.

Only in-frame clones appear in the TCRdb table, and some are missing; sequencing was by immunoSEQ multiplex PCR. The repertoire holds about 66,000 clones, with just over 90% as singletons. V and J are TRBV7-2 and TRBJ1-2, with 7 bases matching TRBD1. The TCR was taken from a woman in her twenties or thirties in good health and a related stem cell transplant donor. Specimen: PBMCs. CDR3 loop: CASSRDRDRKYGYTF. DNA for the CDR3: TGTGCCAGCAGCCGAGACCGGGACAGAAAATATGGCTACACCTTC.